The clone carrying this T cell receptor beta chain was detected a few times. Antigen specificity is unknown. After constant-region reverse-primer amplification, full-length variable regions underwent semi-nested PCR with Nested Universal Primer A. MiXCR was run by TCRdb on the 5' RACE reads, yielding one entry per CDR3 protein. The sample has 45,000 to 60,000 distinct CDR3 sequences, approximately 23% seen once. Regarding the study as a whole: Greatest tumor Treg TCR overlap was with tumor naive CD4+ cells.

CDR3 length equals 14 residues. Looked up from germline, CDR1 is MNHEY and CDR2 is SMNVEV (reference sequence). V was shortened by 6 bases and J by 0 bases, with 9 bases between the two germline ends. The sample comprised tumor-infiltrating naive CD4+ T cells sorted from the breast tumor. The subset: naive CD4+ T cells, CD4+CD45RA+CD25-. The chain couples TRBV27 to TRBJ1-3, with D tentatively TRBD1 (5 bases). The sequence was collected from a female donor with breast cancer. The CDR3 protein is CASRDISSGNTIYF. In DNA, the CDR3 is TGTGCCAGCAGGGACATCAGCTCTGGAAACACCATATATTTT.